This TCR beta chain was found in a study of cytomegalovirus exposure and HLA in healthy donors. This CDR3 is built from 11 residues. CDR1 is LNHDA, CDR2 SQIVND, per germline (reference sequence). V was cut by 10 bases and J by 5 bases, with 11 bases left in between. The PCR ran on 60 Vbeta and 13 Jbeta primers. Profiling relied on immunoSEQ multiplex PCR, and the TCRdb table lists in-frame clones only, not all of them. This sample yields 95,000 to 100,000 clones, of which approximately 75% are seen a single time; about 1.9% belongs to the top ten. Sequencing was done on a sample of PBMCs. This receptor was taken from a woman aged 40-49 years in good health and CMV-seronegative. This chain joins TRBV19 and TRBJ2-5, with a tentative D call TRBD1 (5 bases). The CDR3 spells CATTRAETQYF. The CDR3 DNA follows: TGTGCCACCACCAGGGCCGAGACCCAGTACTTC. The whole variable domain, filled in from reference TRBV19 and TRBJ2-5, reads DGGITQSPKYLFRKEGQNVTLSCEQNLNHDAMYWYRQDPGQGLRLIYYSQIVNDFQKGDIAEGYSVSREKKESFPLTVTSAQKNPTAFYLCATTRAETQYFGPGTRLLVL.